This TCR beta chain was sequenced for a study of monozygotic twins with inflammatory bowel disease. TCRalpha and TCRbeta cDNA was put through two nested PCRs of about 15 and 9 cycles. For each CDR3 protein, TCRdb gives one entry from its re-call of the 5' RACE reads, without DNA. This table holds 330,000 or so distinct CDR3 sequences. The V gene's germline CDR1 is MDHEN and CDR2 SYDVKM. The CDR3 has 15 residues. The template was total RNA from whole blood, with no T cell sorting. This receptor was obtained from a human donor with ulcerative colitis or Crohn's disease, or a healthy co-twin of an affected twin (not recorded which). What was sequenced was blood. This chain uses TRBV28 with TRBJ1-2; no DNA is available, so the TRBD1 call from TCRdb remains unchecked. The CDR3 is CASSLPGGQGIGYTF.